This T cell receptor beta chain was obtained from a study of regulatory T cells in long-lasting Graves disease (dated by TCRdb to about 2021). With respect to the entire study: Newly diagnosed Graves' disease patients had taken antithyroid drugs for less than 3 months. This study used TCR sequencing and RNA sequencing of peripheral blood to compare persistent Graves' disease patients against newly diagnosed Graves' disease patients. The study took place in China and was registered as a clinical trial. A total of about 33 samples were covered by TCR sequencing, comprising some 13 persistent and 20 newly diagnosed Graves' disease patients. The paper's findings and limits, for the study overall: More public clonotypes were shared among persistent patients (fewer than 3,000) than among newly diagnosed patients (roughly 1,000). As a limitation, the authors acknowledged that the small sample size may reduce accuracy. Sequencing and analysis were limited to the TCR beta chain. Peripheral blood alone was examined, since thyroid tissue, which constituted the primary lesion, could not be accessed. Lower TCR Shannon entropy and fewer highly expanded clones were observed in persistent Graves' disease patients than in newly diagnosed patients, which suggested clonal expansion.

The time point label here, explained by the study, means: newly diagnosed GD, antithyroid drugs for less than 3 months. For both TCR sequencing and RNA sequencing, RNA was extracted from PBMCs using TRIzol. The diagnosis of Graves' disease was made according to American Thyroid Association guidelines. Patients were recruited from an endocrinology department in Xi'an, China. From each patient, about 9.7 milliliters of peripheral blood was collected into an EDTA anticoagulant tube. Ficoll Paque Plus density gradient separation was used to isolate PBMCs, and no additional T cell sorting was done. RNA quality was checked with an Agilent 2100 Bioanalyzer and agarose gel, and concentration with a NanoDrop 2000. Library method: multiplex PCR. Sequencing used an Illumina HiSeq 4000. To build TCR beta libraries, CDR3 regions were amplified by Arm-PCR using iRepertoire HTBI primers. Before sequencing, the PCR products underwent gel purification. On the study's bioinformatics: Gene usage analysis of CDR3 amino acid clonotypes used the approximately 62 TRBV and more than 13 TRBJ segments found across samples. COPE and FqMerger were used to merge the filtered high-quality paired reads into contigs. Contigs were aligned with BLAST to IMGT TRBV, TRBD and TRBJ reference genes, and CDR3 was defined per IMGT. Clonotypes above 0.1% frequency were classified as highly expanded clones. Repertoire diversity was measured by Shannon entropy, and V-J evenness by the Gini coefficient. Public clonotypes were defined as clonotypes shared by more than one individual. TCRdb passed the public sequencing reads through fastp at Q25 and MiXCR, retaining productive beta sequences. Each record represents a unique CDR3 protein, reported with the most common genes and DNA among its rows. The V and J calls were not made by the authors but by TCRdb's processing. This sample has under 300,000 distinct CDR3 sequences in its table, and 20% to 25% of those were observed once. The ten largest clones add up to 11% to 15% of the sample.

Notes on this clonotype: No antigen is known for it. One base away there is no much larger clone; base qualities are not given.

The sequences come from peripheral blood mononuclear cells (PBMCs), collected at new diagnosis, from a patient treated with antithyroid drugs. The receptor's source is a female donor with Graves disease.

The CDR3 sequence is CASSIARFGELFF. The sequence in DNA is TGTGCCAGTAGTATCGCCCGGTTCGGGGAGCTGTTTTTT. The V and J genes are TRBV19 and TRBJ2-2; a confident D gene designation cannot be given. V lost 3 bases and J lost 7 bases; the stretch between them is 9 bases long. Via the germline V gene (reference sequence), CDR1 is LNHDA and CDR2 SQIVND. The CDR3 goes from the cysteine to the phenylalanine over 13 residues. Only CDR3 DNA remains: 39 bases, in frame from the first base.